This T cell receptor (beta chain) emerged from a study of PD-1 blockade in classical Hodgkin lymphoma. Comment on this clone: Its antigen is unknown.

As to time point: cycle 4 day 1 (C4D1), after 5 to 7 weeks of nivolumab. Relapse after autologous stem cell transplantation occurred in every patient, and brentuximab vedotin exposure varied. Between the trimmed V and J ends, which lost 0 bases and 3 bases, there was a span of 15 bases. The CDR3 totals 16 residues. Per germline, CDR1 SGHRS and CDR2 YFSETQ. Clones were read by immunoSEQ multiplex PCR, and TCRdb kept only the in-frame ones, dropping some. The table has about 25,000 clones, around 80% seen once; the top ten hold 6% to 6.5%. Notes on the study in general: The study reported lower baseline TCR diversity in newly diagnosed patients than in healthy donors. Some patients started nivolumab under 1 year after ASCT, and they were excluded.

V is TRBV5-1 and J is TRBJ1-1, with D tentatively TRBD1 (5 bases). This clonotype was sampled from a human donor with classical Hodgkin lymphoma. The sequencing used peripheral blood mononuclear cells (PBMCs), collected before the fourth cycle of nivolumab. The CDR3 DNA reads as TGCGCCAGCAGCTTGGGGGCCTACAAGGGGCACACTGAAGCTTTCTTT. Its translation: CASSLGAYKGHTEAFF. Variable domain in full (rest from reference TRBV5-1 and TRBJ1-1): KAGVTQTPRYLIKTRGQQVTLSCSPISGHRSVSWYQQTPGQGLQFLFEYFSETQRNKGNFPGRFSGRQFSNSRSEMNVSTLELGDSALYLCASSLGAYKGHTEAFFGQGTRLTVV.